One sample yielded the 9 T cell receptor beta chains listed below, sequenced in a study of blood T cell repertoires in COVID-19 (dated by TCRdb to the early 2020s). Receptor amplification or capture employed the immunoSEQ multiplex PCR assay. Entries here come from immuneACCESS through TCRdb and include only in-frame sequences with V and J called. Some clones fail to appear in such tables; in the studies checked, an unresolved V gene covers under half of the shortfall, and the cause of the remainder is unknown. Recorded for this sample are under 250,000 clones; 70% to 90% of them occurred a single time. The ten largest account for roughly 19% of the sample. The sequencing input was peripheral blood. These receptors came from a man aged 50 or older with COVID-19, enrolled during active disease.

The chain combines TRBV28 with TRBJ2-7; 12 bases are shared with TRBD2. This CDR3 spans 14 amino acids. V dropped 10 bases and J dropped 2; count of bases not matched to a gene: 6. Germline CDR1 MDHEN, CDR2 SYDVKM. The CDR3 protein is CAIRTSGATYEQYF. CDR3 in DNA: TGTGCCATCAGGACTAGCGGGGCAACCTACGAGCAGTACTTC.

The chain is built from TRBV4-1 and TRBJ1-5; TRBD1 is a possible D gene (5 bases). Trimming left V 0 bases short and J 3 bases short, with 9 bases between. CDR1 is MGHRA and CDR2 is YSYEKL in the germline V gene. CDR3 size: 15 residues. DNA of the CDR3: TGCGCCAGCAGCCAAGATCCAGGGCCCAATCAGCCCCAGCATTTT. This codes for CASSQDPGPNQPQHF.

V gene TRBV23-1 combines with J gene TRBJ1-3, with 7 nucleotides matching TRBD1. TRBV23-1 counts as an open reading frame of uncertain function. CDR3 length: 14 amino acids. With 4 bases clipped from V and 2 bases from J, the junction kept 2 bases outside the gene matches. CDR3 sequence (DNA): TGCGCCAGCAGTCCAGGGGGTCCTGGAAACACCATATATTTT. It encodes CASSPGGPGNTIYF.

The chain joins TRBV24-1 to TRBJ2-5; 10 bases are shared with TRBD1. There are 15 residues in the CDR3. The junction had 3 bases not matched to a gene; V was cut back by 3 bases and J by 3 bases. CDR1 is KGHDR, CDR2 SFDVKD, per germline. The chain's CDR3 is CATSDGGTGEETQYF. In DNA, the CDR3 is TGTGCCACCAGTGATGGGGGGACAGGGGAAGAGACCCAGTACTTC.

The CDR3 sequence is CASSIRGRGNTGELFF. The CDR3 DNA reads TGTGCCAGTAGTATTAGAGGCAGGGGCAACACCGGGGAGCTGTTTTTT. This rearrangement joins TRBV19 to TRBJ2-2; tentative D call: TRBD1 (6 bases). The V end lost 3 bases, the J end lost 2 bases, and 13 bases lay between the germline ends. There are 16 residues in the CDR3. Germline CDR1 is LNHDA and CDR2 is SQIVND (reference sequence). Variable domain in full (rest from reference TRBV19 and TRBJ2-2): DGGITQSPKYLFRKEGQNVTLSCEQNLNHDAMYWYRQDPGQGLRLIYYSQIVNDFQKGDIAEGYSVSREKKESFPLTVTSAQKNPTAFYLCASSIRGRGNTGELFFGEGSRLTVL.

In this sample, this clone turned up once. The V call is TRBV19, the J call TRBJ2-7, with D unresolved. The germline gives CDR1 LNHDA, CDR2 SQIVND (reference sequence). CDR3 length: 12 amino acids. V gave up 6 bases and J gave up 3 bases, with 9 bases separating them. The CDR3 loop reads CASSRRGYEQYF. CDR3 in DNA: TGTGCCAGTAGCCGCCGAGGCTACGAGCAGTACTTC.

The chain has TRBV15 and TRBJ2-6; D may be TRBD1 (6 bases). Trimming took 3 bases from V and 6 from J, leaving 12 bases between them. The V gene's germline CDR1 is LNHNV and CDR2 YYDKDF (reference sequence). This CDR3 comprises 15 residues. The CDR3 is CATSSRTEMANVLTF. In DNA, the CDR3 is TGTGCCACCAGCAGCCGGACAGAGATGGCCAACGTCCTGACTTTC.

The chain employs TRBV4-2 and TRBJ2-1; no clear D. Trimming took 4 bases from V and 2 from J, leaving 12 bases between them. CDR1 and CDR2 from the germline V gene are LGHNA and YNFKEQ. CDR3 length: 15 residues. The CDR3 DNA reads TGTGCCAGCAGCCCTGAGACCCGGGCCTACAATGAGCAGTTCTTC. The encoded protein is CASSPETRAYNEQFF.

The chain employs TRBV2 and TRBJ2-7; D is perhaps TRBD1 (5 bases). V lost 8 bases and J 0 bases, leaving 14 bases between the germline ends. The CDR3 runs 14 residues. Germline lookup yields CDR1 SNHLY and CDR2 FYNNEI. CDR3 DNA: TGTGCCAGCGCGAGAAGGGGCCACTCCTACGAGCAGTACTTC. Protein product: CASARRGHSYEQYF.